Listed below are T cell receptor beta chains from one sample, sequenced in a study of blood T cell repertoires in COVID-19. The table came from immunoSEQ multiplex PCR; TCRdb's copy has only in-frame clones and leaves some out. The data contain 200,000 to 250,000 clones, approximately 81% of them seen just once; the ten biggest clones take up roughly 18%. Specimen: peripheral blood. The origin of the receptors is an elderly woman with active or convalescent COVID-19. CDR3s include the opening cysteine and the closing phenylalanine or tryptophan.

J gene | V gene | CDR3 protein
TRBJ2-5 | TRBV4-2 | CASSQDLNSRQETQYF
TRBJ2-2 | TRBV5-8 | CASTAPGGPYTGELFF
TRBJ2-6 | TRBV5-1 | CASSSTSGSGGANVLTF
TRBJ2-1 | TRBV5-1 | CASSLAASGGNEQFF
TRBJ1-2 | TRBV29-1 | CSAYTGDNYGYTF
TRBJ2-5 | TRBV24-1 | CATSDPTTPLVETQYF
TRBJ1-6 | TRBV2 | CASSDLQGGNSPLHF
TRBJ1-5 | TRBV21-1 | CASSKEFAGNSNQPQHF
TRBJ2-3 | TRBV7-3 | CASSLTIGEDTQYF
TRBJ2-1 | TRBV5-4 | CASSPDGRGGNEQFF
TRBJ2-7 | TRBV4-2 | CASRTIKSYEQYF
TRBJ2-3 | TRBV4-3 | CASSQGGGADTQYF
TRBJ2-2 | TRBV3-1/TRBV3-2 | CASRPDRDTGELFF
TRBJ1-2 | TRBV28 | CASTYVIGGAYGYTF
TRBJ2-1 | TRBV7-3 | CASSLGPWNEQFF
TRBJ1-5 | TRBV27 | CASSRTGDHQPQHF
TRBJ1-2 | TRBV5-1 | CASSQSGQGGNYGYTF
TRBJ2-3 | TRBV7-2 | CASSLVGGGRTDTQYF
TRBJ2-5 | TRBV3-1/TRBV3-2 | CASSPNPMGAQETQYF
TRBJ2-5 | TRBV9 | CASSIGGESGGTQYF
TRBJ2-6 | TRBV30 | CAWSVRQASGANVLTF
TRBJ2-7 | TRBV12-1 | CASSFARGTGPYEQYF
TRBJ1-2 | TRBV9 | CASSYGARDRGDYGYTF
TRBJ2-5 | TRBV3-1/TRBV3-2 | CASSPPSGETQYF
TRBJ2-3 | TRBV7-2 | CASSFTQEDTDTQYF
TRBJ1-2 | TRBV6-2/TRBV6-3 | CASSKTGGGVVRYTF
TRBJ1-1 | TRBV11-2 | CASSSGGKWAEAFF
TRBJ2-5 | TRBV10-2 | CASRTGDQETQYF
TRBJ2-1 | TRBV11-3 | CASSLTGLGLNEQFF
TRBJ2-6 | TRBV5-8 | CASSLGGGSGANVLTF
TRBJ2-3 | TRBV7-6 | CASSLDPGTDTQYF
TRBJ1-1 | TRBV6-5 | CASSQRQGSEAFF
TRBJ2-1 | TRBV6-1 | CASSETPGAAYNEQFF